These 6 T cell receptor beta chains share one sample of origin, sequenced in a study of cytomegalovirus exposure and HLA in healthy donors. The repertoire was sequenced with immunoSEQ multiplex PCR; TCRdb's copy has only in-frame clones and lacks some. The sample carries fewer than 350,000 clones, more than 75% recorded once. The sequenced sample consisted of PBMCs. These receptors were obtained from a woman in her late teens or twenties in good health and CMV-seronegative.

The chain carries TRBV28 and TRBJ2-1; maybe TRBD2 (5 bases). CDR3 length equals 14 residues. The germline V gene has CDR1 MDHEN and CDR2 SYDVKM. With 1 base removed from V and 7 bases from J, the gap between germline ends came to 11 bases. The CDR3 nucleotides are TGTGCCAGCAGTTTATCGTTCAGGAGGAATGAGCAGTTCTTC. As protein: CASSLSFRRNEQFF.

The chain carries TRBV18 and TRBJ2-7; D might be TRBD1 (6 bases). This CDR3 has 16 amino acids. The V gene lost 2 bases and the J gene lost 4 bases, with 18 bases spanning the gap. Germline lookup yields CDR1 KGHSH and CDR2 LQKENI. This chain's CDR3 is CASSPSTGKGRYEQYF. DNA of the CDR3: TGTGCCAGCTCACCAAGTACAGGGAAGGGGAGATACGAGCAGTACTTC.

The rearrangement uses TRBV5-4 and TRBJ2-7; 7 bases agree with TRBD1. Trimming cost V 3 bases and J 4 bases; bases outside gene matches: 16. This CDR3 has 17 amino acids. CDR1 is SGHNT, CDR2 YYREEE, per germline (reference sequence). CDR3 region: CASSSQPETGLKYEQYF. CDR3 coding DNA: TGTGCCAGCAGCTCTCAACCCGAGACAGGGTTAAAGTACGAGCAGTACTTC.

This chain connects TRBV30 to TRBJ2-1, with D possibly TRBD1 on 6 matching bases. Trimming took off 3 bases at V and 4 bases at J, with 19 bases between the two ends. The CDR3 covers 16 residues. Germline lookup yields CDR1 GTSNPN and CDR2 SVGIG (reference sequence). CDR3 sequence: CAWSTNDRFSYNEQFF. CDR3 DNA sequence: TGTGCCTGGAGCACGAATGACAGGTTCTCTTACAATGAGCAGTTCTTC.

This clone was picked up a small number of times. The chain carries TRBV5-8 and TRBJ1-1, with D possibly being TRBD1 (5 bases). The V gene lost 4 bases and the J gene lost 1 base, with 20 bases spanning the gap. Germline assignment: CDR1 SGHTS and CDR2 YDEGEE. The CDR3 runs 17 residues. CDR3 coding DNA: TGTGCCAGCAGCATATCGACTTCAGGGTGGGGGAACACTGAAGCTTTCTTT. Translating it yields CASSISTSGWGNTEAFF.

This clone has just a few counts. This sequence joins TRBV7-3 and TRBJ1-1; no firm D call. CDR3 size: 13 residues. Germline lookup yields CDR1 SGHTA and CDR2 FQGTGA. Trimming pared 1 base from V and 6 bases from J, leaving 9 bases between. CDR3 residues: CASSLRSTAEAFF. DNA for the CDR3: TGTGCCAGCAGCTTAAGAAGTACAGCTGAAGCTTTCTTT.